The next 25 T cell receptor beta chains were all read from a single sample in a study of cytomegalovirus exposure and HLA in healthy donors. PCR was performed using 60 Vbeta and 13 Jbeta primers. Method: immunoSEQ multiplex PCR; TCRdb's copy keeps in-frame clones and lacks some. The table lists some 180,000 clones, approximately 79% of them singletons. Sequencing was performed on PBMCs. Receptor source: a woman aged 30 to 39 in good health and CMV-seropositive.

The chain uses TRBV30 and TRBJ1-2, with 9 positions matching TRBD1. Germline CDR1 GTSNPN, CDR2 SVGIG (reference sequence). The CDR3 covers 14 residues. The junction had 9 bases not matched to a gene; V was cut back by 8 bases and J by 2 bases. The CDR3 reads CARSPGTGNYGYTF. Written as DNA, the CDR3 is TGTGCCCGAAGTCCCGGGACAGGGAACTATGGCTACACCTTC.

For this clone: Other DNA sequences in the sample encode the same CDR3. The DNA of the CDR3 is TGTGCCAGCAGCTTAGGACAGGGGGATCAGCCCCAGCATTTT. Its translation: CASSLGQGDQPQHF. This sequence joins TRBV7-9 and TRBJ1-5, with 9 bases identical to TRBD1. CDR1 SEHNR and CDR2 FQNEAQ come from the germline V gene (reference sequence). This CDR3 spans 14 amino acids. The V and J ends lost 1 base and 5 bases, in that order; junction bases with no gene match: 0.

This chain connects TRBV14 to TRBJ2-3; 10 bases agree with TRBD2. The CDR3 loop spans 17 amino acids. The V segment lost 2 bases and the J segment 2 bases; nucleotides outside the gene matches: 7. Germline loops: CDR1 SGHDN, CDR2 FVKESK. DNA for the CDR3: TGTGCCAGCAGCCAATCTAGCGGGGGTCCTGTCACAGATACGCAGTATTTT. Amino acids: CASSQSSGGPVTDTQYF.

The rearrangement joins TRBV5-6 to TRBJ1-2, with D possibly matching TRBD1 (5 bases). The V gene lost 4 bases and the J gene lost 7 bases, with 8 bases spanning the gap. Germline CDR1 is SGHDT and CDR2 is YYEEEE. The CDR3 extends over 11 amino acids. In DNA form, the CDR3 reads TGTGCCAGCAGCGTCAGGGTTGGCTACACCTTC. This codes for CASSVRVGYTF.

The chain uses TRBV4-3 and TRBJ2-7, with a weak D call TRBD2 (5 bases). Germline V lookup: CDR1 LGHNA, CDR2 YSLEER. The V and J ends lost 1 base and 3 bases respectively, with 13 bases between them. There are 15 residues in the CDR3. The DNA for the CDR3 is TGCGCCAGCAGCCAAGTCAGTGGTGCGGGCTACGAGCAGTACTTC. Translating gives CASSQVSGAGYEQYF.

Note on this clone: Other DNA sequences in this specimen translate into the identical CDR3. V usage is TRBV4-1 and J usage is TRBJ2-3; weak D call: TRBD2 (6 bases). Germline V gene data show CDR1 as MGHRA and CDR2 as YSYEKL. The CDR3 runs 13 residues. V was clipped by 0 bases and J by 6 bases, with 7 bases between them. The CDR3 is CASSQDRGDTQYF. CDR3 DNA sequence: TGCGCCAGCAGCCAAGATCGGGGGGATACGCAGTATTTT.

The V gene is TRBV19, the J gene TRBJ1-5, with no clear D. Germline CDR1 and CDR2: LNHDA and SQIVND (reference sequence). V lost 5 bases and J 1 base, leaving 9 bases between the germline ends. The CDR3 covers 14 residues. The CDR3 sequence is CASSPLWSNQPQHF. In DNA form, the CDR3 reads TGTGCCAGTAGTCCACTATGGAGCAATCAGCCCCAGCATTTT.

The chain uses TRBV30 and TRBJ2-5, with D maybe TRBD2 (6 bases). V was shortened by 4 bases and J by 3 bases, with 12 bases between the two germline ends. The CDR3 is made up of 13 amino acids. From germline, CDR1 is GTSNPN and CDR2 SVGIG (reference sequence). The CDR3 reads CAWNPGAEETQYF. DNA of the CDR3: TGTGCCTGGAATCCGGGAGCCGAAGAGACCCAGTACTTC.

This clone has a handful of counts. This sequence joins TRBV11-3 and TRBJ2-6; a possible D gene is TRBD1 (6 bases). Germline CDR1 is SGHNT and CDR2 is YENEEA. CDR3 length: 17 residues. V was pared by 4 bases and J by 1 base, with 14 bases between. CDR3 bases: TGTGCCAGCAGCTGGGGACAAGGGAAGTCTGGGGCCAACGTCCTGACTTTC. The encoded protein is CASSWGQGKSGANVLTF.

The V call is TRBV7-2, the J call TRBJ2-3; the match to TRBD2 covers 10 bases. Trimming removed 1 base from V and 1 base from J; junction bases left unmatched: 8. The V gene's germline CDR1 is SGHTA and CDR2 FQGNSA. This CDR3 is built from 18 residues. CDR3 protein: CASSLVPIAGGRTDTQYF. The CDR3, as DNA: TGTGCCAGCAGCTTAGTCCCCATAGCGGGAGGTCGCACAGATACGCAGTATTTT.

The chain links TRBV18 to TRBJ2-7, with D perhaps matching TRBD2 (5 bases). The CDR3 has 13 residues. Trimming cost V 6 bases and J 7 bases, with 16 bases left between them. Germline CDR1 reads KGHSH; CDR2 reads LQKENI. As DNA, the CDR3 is TGTGCCAGCTCCTCCGGACGGCGAGGGGAGCAGTACTTC. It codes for CASSSGRRGEQYF.

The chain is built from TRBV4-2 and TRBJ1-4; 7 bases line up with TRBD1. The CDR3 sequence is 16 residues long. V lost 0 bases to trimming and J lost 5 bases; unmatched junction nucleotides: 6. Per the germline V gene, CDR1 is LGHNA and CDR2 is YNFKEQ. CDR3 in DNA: TGTGCCAGCAGCCAAGAACCGGACAGGCAGAATGAAAAACTGTTTTTT. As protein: CASSQEPDRQNEKLFF.

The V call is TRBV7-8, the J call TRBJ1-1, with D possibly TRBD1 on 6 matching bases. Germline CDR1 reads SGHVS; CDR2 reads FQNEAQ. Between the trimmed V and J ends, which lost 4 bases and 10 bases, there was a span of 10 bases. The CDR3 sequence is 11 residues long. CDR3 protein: CASSSTGGAFF. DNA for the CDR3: TGTGCCAGCAGCTCGACAGGAGGAGCTTTCTTT.

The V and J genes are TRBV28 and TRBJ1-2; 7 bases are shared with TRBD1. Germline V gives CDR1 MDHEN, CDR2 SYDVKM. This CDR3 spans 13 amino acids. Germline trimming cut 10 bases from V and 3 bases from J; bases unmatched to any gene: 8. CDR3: CATRLTGDYGYTF. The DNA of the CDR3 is TGTGCCACCAGACTAACAGGGGACTATGGCTACACCTTC.

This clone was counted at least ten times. The CDR3 region has the DNA TGCGCCAGCAGCCAAGACCAGACAGGTGGCGGCTATGGCTACACCTTC. It is translated as CASSQDQTGGGYGYTF. V is TRBV4-3 and J is TRBJ1-2, with a tentative D call TRBD1 (6 bases). This CDR3 contains 16 residues. V was clipped by 0 bases and J by 4 bases, with 15 bases between them. Germline V gene data show CDR1 as LGHNA and CDR2 as YSLEER.

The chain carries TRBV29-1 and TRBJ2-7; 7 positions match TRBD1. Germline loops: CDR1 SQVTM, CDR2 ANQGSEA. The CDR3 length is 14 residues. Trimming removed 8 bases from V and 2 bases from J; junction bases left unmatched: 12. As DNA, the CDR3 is TGCAGCATAAGGGGGCGCCGGGATCCCTACGAGCAGTACTTC. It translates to CSIRGRRDPYEQYF.

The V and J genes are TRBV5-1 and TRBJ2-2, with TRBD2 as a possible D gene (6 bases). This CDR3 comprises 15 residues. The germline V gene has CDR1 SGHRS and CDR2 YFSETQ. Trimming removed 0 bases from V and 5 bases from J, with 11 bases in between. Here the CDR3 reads CASSLDGSVTGELFF. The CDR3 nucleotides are TGCGCCAGCAGCTTGGACGGGAGCGTTACCGGGGAGCTGTTTTTT.

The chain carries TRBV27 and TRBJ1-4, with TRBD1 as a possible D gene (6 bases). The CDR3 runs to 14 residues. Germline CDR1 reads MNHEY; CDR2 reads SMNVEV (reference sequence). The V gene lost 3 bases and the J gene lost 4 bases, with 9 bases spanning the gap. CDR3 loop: CASSLGRGNEKLFF. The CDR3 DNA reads TGTGCCAGCAGTTTGGGCAGGGGTAATGAAAAACTGTTTTTT.

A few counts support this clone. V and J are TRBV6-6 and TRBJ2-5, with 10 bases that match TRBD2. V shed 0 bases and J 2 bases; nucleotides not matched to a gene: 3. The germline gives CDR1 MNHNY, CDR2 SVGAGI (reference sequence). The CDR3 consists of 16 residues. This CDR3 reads CASSYSLAGVQETQYF. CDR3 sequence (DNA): TGTGCCAGCAGTTACTCTCTAGCGGGGGTTCAAGAGACCCAGTACTTC.

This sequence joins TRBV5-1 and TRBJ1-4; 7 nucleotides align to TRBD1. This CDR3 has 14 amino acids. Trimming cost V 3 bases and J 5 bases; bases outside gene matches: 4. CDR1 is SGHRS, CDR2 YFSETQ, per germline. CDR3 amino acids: CASSSQGPNEKLFF. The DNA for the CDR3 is TGCGCCAGCAGCTCACAGGGGCCCAATGAAAAACTGTTTTTT. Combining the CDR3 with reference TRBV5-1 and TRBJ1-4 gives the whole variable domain KAGVTQTPRYLIKTRGQQVTLSCSPISGHRSVSWYQQTPGQGLQFLFEYFSETQRNKGNFPGRFSGRQFSNSRSEMNVSTLELGDSALYLCASSSQGPNEKLFFGSGTQLSVL.

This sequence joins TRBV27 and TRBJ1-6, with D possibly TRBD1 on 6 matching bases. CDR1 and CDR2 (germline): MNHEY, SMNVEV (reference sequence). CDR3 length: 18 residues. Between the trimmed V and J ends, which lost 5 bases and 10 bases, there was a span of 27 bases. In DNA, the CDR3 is TGTGCCAGCAGTCCGACTACAACAGGGCCCCTCTTTGGCTCACCCCTCCACTTT. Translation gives CASSPTTTGPLFGSPLHF.

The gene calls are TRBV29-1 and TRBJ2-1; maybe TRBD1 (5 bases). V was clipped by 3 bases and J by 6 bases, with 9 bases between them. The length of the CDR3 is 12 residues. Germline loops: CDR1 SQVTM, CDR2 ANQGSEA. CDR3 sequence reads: CSVDRGGNEQFF. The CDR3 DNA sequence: TGCAGCGTTGATAGGGGTGGCAATGAGCAGTTCTTC.

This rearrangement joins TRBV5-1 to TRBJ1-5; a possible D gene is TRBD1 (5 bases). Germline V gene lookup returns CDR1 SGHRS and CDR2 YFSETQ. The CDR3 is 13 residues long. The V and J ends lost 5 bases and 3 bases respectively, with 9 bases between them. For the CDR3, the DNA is TGCGCCAGCAGGCAACAGGACAATCAGCCCCAGCATTTT. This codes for CASRQQDNQPQHF.

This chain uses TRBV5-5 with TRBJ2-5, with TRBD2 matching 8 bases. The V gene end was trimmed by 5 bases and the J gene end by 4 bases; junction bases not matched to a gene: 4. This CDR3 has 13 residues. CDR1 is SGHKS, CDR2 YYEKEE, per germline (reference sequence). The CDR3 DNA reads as TGTGCCAGCAGGGCGGGAGGAGTAGAGACCCAGTACTTC. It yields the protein CASRAGGVETQYF.

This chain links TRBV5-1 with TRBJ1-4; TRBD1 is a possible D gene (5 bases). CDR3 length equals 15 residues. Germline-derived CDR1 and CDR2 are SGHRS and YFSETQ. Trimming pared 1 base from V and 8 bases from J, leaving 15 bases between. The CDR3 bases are TGCGCCAGCAGCTTGAACGGACATTCTCAGGAAAAACTGTTTTTT. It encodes CASSLNGHSQEKLFF.